This TCR beta chain was sequenced during a study of T cell changes during pregnancy in multiple sclerosis. Germline V lookup: CDR1 MGHRA, CDR2 YSYEKL. The CDR3 is 15 residues long. Unmatched junction bases numbered 3, after V lost 1 base and J lost 3 bases. Method: immunoSEQ multiplex PCR; TCRdb's copy keeps in-frame clones and lacks some. The profile covers approximately 18,000 clones, with roughly four fifths appearing a single time and roughly 10% taken by the ten largest. The source of this sequence is a female donor in good health, enrolled as a control in a pregnancy study. The starting material was CD8+ T cells from peripheral blood mononuclear cells, obtained in the second trimester of pregnancy. This chain joins TRBV4-1 and TRBJ2-7; 10 bases map to TRBD1. This CDR3 is CASSQADRGDYEQYF. The CDR3 nucleotides are TGCGCCAGCAGCCAAGCGGACAGGGGGGACTACGAGCAGTACTTC.